Listed below are T cell receptor beta chains from one sample, sequenced in a study of T-cell reconstitution after alpha-beta-depleted transplantation in children. TCRdb recomputed calls from the PCR reads with MiXCR, one row per CDR3 protein. The sample carries 150,000 to 250,000 distinct CDR3 sequences, approximately 15% recorded once. Specimen: PBMCs from the stem cell graft donor, collected from the stem cell graft. The receptors stem from a human donor who donated a stem cell graft to a child with acute lymphoblastic leukemia. Each CDR3 is given with its conserved first and last residue. For some rows the clone size is stated as once, few or many, or as a class when expanded; others skip it.

CDR3	V	J	size
CASSQAMGSYNEQFF	TRBV14	TRBJ2-1	many
CASSLALLGTQYF	TRBV7-9	TRBJ2-3	many
CAASRQGSSYEQYF	TRBV6-1	TRBJ2-7	few
CASSLTRYNEQFF	TRBV12-3/TRBV12-4	TRBJ2-1	many
CASSYHGGAAALNEQFF	TRBV5-1	TRBJ2-1	many
CSAQPQGRETEAFF	TRBV20-1	TRBJ1-1	NA
CASSPPGSYEQYF	TRBV4-2	TRBJ2-7	many
CASSFPTNGANVLTF	TRBV12-3/TRBV12-4	TRBJ2-6	many
CASSLGYLGNLQETQYF	TRBV7-8	TRBJ2-5	few
CASSAGLAGPHETQYF	TRBV5-1	TRBJ2-5	NA
CASSAGSVGTDTQYF	TRBV5-1	TRBJ2-3	many
CSVTDSRETGNTIYF	TRBV29-1	TRBJ1-3	many
CSESGVGSYNEQFF	TRBV29-1	TRBJ2-1	many
CATSDAGTLQETQYF	TRBV24-1	TRBJ2-5	many
CASSAGRDEQFF	TRBV7-9	TRBJ2-1	NA
CSARREGVDYGYTF	TRBV20-1	TRBJ1-2	NA
CASSFSGSSYDQYF	TRBV6-5	TRBJ2-7	NA
CASSRGGDYNEQFF	TRBV5-1	TRBJ2-1	few